Listed below are T cell receptor beta chains from one sample, sequenced in a study of technical replicates of blood from several donors. Using immunoSEQ multiplex PCR, the repertoire was profiled, and TCRdb retains in-frame clones only, with some absent. The repertoire has approximately 15,000 clones, under 85% of them found once; the top ten carry around an eighth. The specimen was PBMCs. These receptors were taken from a human donor in good health. The CDR3 runs from the conserved cysteine through the conserved F or W. A D gene is named only where the DNA matches it firmly. Clone size is stated in some rows and not others, as once, few, many or a class when expanded.

D gene: TRBD2; V gene: TRBV25-1; clone size: NA; J gene: TRBJ2-1; CDR3 protein: CASSDHQREVGEQFF; CDR3 DNA: TGTGCCAGCAGTGATCATCAGCGGGAGGTAGGGGAGCAGTTCTTC
D gene: NA; V gene: TRBV5-1; clone size: NA; J gene: TRBJ2-7; CDR3 protein: CASSWSGTPGEQYF; CDR3 DNA: TGCGCCAGCAGCTGGAGCGGGACACCTGGGGAGCAGTACTTC
D gene: TRBD1; V gene: TRBV5-6; clone size: NA; J gene: TRBJ2-5; CDR3 protein: CASSPGQVWETQYF; CDR3 DNA: TGTGCCAGCAGCCCGGGACAGGTGTGGGAGACCCAGTACTTC
D gene: NA; V gene: TRBV6-4; clone size: few; J gene: TRBJ2-6; CDR3 protein: CASSQGLGANVLTF; CDR3 DNA: TGTGCCAGCAGTCAGGGATTGGGGGCCAACGTCCTGACTTTC
D gene: TRBD2; V gene: TRBV7-8; clone size: NA; J gene: TRBJ2-3; CDR3 protein: CASSLLSASGRSSTDTQYF; CDR3 DNA: TGTGCCAGCAGCTTACTGTCTGCTAGCGGGAGATCGAGCACAGATACGCAGTATTTT
D gene: NA; V gene: TRBV5-4; clone size: NA; J gene: TRBJ2-7; CDR3 protein: CASSFEWSADEQYF; CDR3 DNA: TGTGCCAGCAGCTTTGAGTGGAGTGCCGACGAGCAGTACTTC
D gene: NA; V gene: TRBV11-2; clone size: NA; J gene: TRBJ2-5; CDR3 protein: CASSLGASRETQYF; CDR3 DNA: TGTGCCAGCAGCTTAGGGGCTAGCAGAGAGACCCAGTACTTC
D gene: TRBD1; V gene: TRBV27; clone size: few; J gene: TRBJ1-1; CDR3 protein: CASSLRGHGTANTEAFF; CDR3 DNA: TGTGCCAGCAGTTTACGCGGCCACGGGACAGCAAACACTGAAGCTTTCTTT
D gene: NA; V gene: TRBV6-1; clone size: NA; J gene: TRBJ1-5; CDR3 protein: CASSEHVGPNQPQHF; CDR3 DNA: TGTGCCAGCAGTGAACATGTGGGCCCCAATCAGCCCCAGCATTTT
D gene: TRBD2; V gene: TRBV19; clone size: NA; J gene: TRBJ2-5; CDR3 protein: CASSPGTTSQETQYF; CDR3 DNA: TGTGCCAGTAGCCCTGGGACTACCTCCCAAGAGACCCAGTACTTC
D gene: NA; V gene: TRBV14; clone size: NA; J gene: TRBJ2-3; CDR3 protein: CASSYSTDTQYF; CDR3 DNA: TGTGCCAGCAGTTATAGCACAGATACGCAGTATTTT
D gene: NA; V gene: TRBV5-1; clone size: NA; J gene: TRBJ2-7; CDR3 protein: CASSLPSSYEQYF; CDR3 DNA: TGCGCCAGCAGCTTGCCCAGCTCCTACGAGCAGTACTTC
D gene: NA; V gene: TRBV7-6; clone size: NA; J gene: TRBJ1-1; CDR3 protein: CASSLGQRNPAFF; CDR3 DNA: TGTGCCAGCAGCCTTGGACAGCGCAACCCGGCTTTCTTT
D gene: TRBD2; V gene: TRBV7-3; clone size: NA; J gene: TRBJ2-1; CDR3 protein: CATSRTSGNNEQFF; CDR3 DNA: TGTGCCACCTCCCGGACTAGCGGGAACAATGAGCAGTTCTTC
D gene: NA; V gene: TRBV5-5; clone size: NA; J gene: TRBJ2-7; CDR3 protein: CASSLGPGLSPGYVEQYF; CDR3 DNA: TGTGCCAGCAGCTTGGGGCCGGGACTGTCCCCGGGTTATGTAGAGCAGTACTTC
D gene: TRBD1; V gene: TRBV5-1; clone size: NA; J gene: TRBJ2-7; CDR3 protein: CASSLRQGYEQYF; CDR3 DNA: TGCGCCAGCAGCTTGAGACAGGGCTACGAGCAGTACTTC
D gene: NA; V gene: TRBV7-2; clone size: NA; J gene: TRBJ1-1; CDR3 protein: CASSSLTEAFF; CDR3 DNA: TGTGCCAGCAGCTCCCTGACTGAAGCTTTCTTT
D gene: NA; V gene: TRBV27; clone size: NA; J gene: TRBJ2-2; CDR3 protein: CASSLLGELSGELFF; CDR3 DNA: TGTGCCAGCAGTTTGCTTGGGGAGCTCAGCGGGGAGCTGTTTTTT
D gene: NA; V gene: TRBV27; clone size: NA; J gene: TRBJ2-3; CDR3 protein: CASSLRSGGSTDTQYF; CDR3 DNA: TGTGCCAGCAGTTTAAGGAGCGGAGGGAGCACAGATACGCAGTATTTT
D gene: TRBD1; V gene: TRBV29-1; clone size: NA; J gene: TRBJ2-7; CDR3 protein: CSVKGTGVREQYF; CDR3 DNA: TGCAGCGTTAAGGGGACAGGGGTGCGCGAGCAGTACTTC
D gene: TRBD2; V gene: TRBV10-3; clone size: NA; J gene: TRBJ2-3; CDR3 protein: CAISGRTTDTQYF; CDR3 DNA: TGTGCCATTAGCGGGAGAACGACAGATACGCAGTATTTT
D gene: TRBD2; V gene: TRBV19; clone size: NA; J gene: TRBJ2-7; CDR3 protein: CASSIGLAYEQYF; CDR3 DNA: TGTGCCAGTAGTATAGGACTAGCTTACGAGCAGTACTTC
D gene: NA; V gene: TRBV28; clone size: NA; J gene: TRBJ1-1; CDR3 protein: CASSFNMNTEAFF; CDR3 DNA: TGTGCCAGCAGTTTCAACATGAACACTGAAGCTTTCTTT
D gene: NA; V gene: TRBV6-1; clone size: NA; J gene: TRBJ1-1; CDR3 protein: CASETAEATEAFF; CDR3 DNA: TGTGCCAGTGAGACAGCAGAGGCCACTGAAGCTTTCTTT
D gene: NA; V gene: TRBV7-2; clone size: few; J gene: TRBJ2-1; CDR3 protein: CASSLGNSRSHEQFF; CDR3 DNA: TGTGCCAGCAGCTTAGGTAATTCCCGAAGCCATGAGCAGTTCTTC
D gene: NA; V gene: TRBV19; clone size: NA; J gene: TRBJ2-7; CDR3 protein: CASSAGPLGSSYEQYF; CDR3 DNA: TGTGCCAGTAGTGCGGGCCCTTTGGGGAGCTCCTACGAGCAGTACTTC
D gene: TRBD1; V gene: TRBV2; clone size: few; J gene: TRBJ1-1; CDR3 protein: CASGQENTEAFF; CDR3 DNA: TGTGCCAGTGGACAGGAGAACACTGAAGCTTTCTTT
D gene: TRBD2; V gene: TRBV6-5; clone size: once; J gene: TRBJ2-3; CDR3 protein: CASSPIAGGSDTQYF; CDR3 DNA: TGTGCCAGCTCCCCAATAGCGGGAGGGTCAGATACGCAGTATTTT
D gene: NA; V gene: TRBV11-2; clone size: NA; J gene: TRBJ2-7; CDR3 protein: CASSLQVSPSYEQYF; CDR3 DNA: TGTGCCAGCAGCTTACAGGTCTCACCCTCCTACGAGCAGTACTTC
D gene: TRBD1; V gene: TRBV7-8; clone size: NA; J gene: TRBJ2-7; CDR3 protein: CASSPGQGAREQYF; CDR3 DNA: TGTGCCAGCAGCCCCGGACAGGGGGCGCGAGAGCAGTACTTC
D gene: NA; V gene: TRBV19; clone size: NA; J gene: TRBJ2-7; CDR3 protein: CASSIDGRAEQYF; CDR3 DNA: TGTGCCAGTAGTATAGATGGCAGGGCCGAGCAGTACTTC
D gene: NA; V gene: TRBV6-6; clone size: NA; J gene: TRBJ1-2; CDR3 protein: CASSQTGFFGGYTF; CDR3 DNA: TGTGCCAGCAGCCAAACGGGGTTTTTTGGAGGCTACACCTTC
D gene: NA; V gene: TRBV2; clone size: NA; J gene: TRBJ1-1; CDR3 protein: CASKATDTVPVAFF; CDR3 DNA: TGTGCCAGCAAAGCGACGGACACCGTCCCTGTAGCTTTCTTT
D gene: TRBD1; V gene: TRBV28; clone size: NA; J gene: TRBJ2-6; CDR3 protein: CASNGGGTGISLANVLTF; CDR3 DNA: TGTGCCAGCAACGGGGGCGGGACAGGGATTTCGCTGGCCAACGTCCTGACTTTC
D gene: TRBD1; V gene: TRBV5-8; clone size: NA; J gene: TRBJ1-1; CDR3 protein: CASSLVGTDFSNTEAFF; CDR3 DNA: TGTGCCAGCAGCTTGGTGGGGACAGACTTTTCGAACACTGAAGCTTTCTTT
D gene: TRBD2; V gene: TRBV11-2; clone size: once; J gene: TRBJ2-7; CDR3 protein: CASSSLAGGTYEQYF; CDR3 DNA: TGTGCCAGCAGCTCACTAGCGGGAGGTACCTACGAGCAGTACTTC
D gene: TRBD2; V gene: TRBV6-1; clone size: NA; J gene: TRBJ2-1; CDR3 protein: CASSSEAGGLNEQFF; CDR3 DNA: TGTGCCAGCAGCTCTGAAGCGGGAGGTTTAAATGAGCAGTTCTTC
D gene: NA; V gene: TRBV6-1; clone size: few; J gene: TRBJ1-3; CDR3 protein: CASKQDGNTIYF; CDR3 DNA: TGTGCCAGCAAACAGGACGGAAACACCATATATTTT
D gene: NA; V gene: TRBV27; clone size: NA; J gene: TRBJ2-2; CDR3 protein: CASSLGVRGPGELFF; CDR3 DNA: TGTGCCAGCAGTCTTGGTGTCAGGGGCCCCGGGGAGCTGTTTTTT
D gene: TRBD1; V gene: TRBV25-1; clone size: NA; J gene: TRBJ2-7; CDR3 protein: CASSESNRGRDEQYF; CDR3 DNA: TGTGCCAGCAGTGAAAGCAACAGGGGGCGCGACGAGCAGTACTTC